The text below deals with one TCR beta chain. The antigen remains unidentified. The germline V and J ends were trimmed by 7 bases and 1 base, with 19 bases remaining between them. This CDR3 contains 15 residues. Germline V lookup: CDR1 SQVTM, CDR2 ANQGSEA. This sample was included in a study of glioma-infiltrating T cells. Findings and caveats of the study: Very few CDR3 sequences were shared between tissue and blood. Gliomas, especially low-grade, showed above-expected tissue-blood divergence; non-neoplastic patients showed below.

Amplification of TCR alpha and beta CDR3 regions from RNA used iRepertoire nested multiplex PCR. One-step reverse transcription and amplification started from roughly 100-400 ng of tissue mRNA or PBMC total RNA. TCRdb ran MiXCR on the multiplex PCR reads and lists one entry per CDR3 protein. The sample holds about 190,000 distinct CDR3 sequences; 25% to 35% are singletons and the top ten take roughly a fifth. The sample was glioma tissue, nonneoplastic brain tissue, or PBMCs (not recorded which). The TCR was taken from a human donor with low-grade glioma or glioblastoma, undergoing nonglioma brain surgery, or in good health (not recorded which). The V and J genes are TRBV29-1 and TRBJ2-5, with D possibly being TRBD2 (5 bases). The CDR3 DNA is TGCAGCGCCGAGGTGGAGGCAGGACCCCAAGAGACCCAGTACTTC. This translates into CSAEVEAGPQETQYF.